This TCR beta chain was identified in a study of CD8 T cells in Susac syndrome. Overall study: The Susac syndrome patients were therapy-naive, on corticosteroids, or on intravenous immunoglobulin alone at blood draw.

Random hexamers were used to reverse transcribe the RNA input (about 0.45 to 1 ug). The authors amplified TCR beta CDR3 across 54 Vbeta and 13 Jbeta using immunoSEQ multiplex PCR. TCRdb reprocessed the immunoSEQ multiplex PCR reads with MiXCR, giving one entry per CDR3 protein. The sample consists of some 170,000 distinct CDR3 sequences, 85% to 95% of them appearing once. V lost 5 bases, J lost 6 bases, and 11 bases stayed unmatched. CDR3 size: 17 residues. Germline V gene sequence: CDR1 LNHNV, CDR2 YYDKDF (reference sequence). Sequencing of TCR beta covered CD8+ and CD4+ T cells obtained from blood. It was negative isolation that provided the CD8+ and CD4+ T cells, whereas TEMRA cells were enriched by FACS.

This clonotype was sampled from a human donor with Susac syndrome. Sequencing input: CD4+ T cells from PBMCs. V gene TRBV15 combines with J gene TRBJ2-7, with 15 bases that match TRBD2. The CDR3 DNA is TGTGCCACCAGCGGTCCGGGACTAGCGGGAGGAAGGACCGAGCAGTACTTC. Translated, it gives CATSGPGLAGGRTEQYF.